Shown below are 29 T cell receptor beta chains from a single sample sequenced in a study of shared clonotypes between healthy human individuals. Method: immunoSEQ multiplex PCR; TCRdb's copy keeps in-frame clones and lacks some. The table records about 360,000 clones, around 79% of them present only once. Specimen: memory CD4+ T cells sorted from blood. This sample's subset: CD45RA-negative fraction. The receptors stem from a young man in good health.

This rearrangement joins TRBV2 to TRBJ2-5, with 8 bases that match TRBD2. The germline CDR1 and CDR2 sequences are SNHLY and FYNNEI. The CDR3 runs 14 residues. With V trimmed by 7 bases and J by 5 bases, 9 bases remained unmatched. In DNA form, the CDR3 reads TGTGCCAGCAAAGCGGGAGCGTCGGGGGAGACCCAGTACTTC. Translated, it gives CASKAGASGETQYF.

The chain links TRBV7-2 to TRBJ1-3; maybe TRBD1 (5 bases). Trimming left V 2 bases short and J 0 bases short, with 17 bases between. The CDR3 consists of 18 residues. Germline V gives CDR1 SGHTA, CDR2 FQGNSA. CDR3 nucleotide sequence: TGTGCCAGCAGCTTACAGGGTGTCGGCGTTGGCTCTGGAAACACCATATATTTT. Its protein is CASSLQGVGVGSGNTIYF.

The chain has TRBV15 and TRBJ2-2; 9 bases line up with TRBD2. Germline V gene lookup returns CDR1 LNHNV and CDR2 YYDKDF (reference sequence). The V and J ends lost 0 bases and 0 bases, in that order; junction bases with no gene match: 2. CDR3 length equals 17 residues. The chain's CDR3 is CATSREAGGTNTGELFF. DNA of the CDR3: TGTGCCACCAGCAGAGAGGCGGGAGGGACGAACACCGGGGAGCTGTTTTTT. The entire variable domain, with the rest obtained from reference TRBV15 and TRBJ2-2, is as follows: DAMVIQNPRYQVTQFGKPVTLSCSQTLNHNVMYWYQQKSSQAPKLLFHYYDKDFNNEADTPDNFQSRRPNTSFCFLDIRSPGLGDTAMYLCATSREAGGTNTGELFFGEGSRLTVL.

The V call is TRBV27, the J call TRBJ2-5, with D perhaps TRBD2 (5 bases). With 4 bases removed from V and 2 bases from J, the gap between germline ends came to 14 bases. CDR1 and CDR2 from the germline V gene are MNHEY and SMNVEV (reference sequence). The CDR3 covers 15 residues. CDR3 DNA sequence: TGTGCCAGCAGTTCCGATTGGCGACTACAAGAGACCCAGTACTTC. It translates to CASSSDWRLQETQYF.

The CDR3 sequence is CSVVSGRTYNEQFF. In nucleotides, the CDR3 is TGCAGCGTTGTCTCCGGGAGAACCTACAATGAGCAGTTCTTC. The chain recombines TRBV29-1 with TRBJ2-1; D may be TRBD2 (6 bases). Germline CDR1 SQVTM, CDR2 ANQGSEA. This CDR3 contains 14 residues. Trimming took 4 bases from V and 2 from J, leaving 12 bases between them.

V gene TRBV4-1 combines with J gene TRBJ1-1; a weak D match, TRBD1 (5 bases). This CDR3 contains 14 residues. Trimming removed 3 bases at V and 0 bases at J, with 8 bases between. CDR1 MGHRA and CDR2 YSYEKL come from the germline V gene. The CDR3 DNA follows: TGCGCCAGCAGCCAGCTAGGGGTGAACACTGAAGCTTTCTTT. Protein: CASSQLGVNTEAFF.

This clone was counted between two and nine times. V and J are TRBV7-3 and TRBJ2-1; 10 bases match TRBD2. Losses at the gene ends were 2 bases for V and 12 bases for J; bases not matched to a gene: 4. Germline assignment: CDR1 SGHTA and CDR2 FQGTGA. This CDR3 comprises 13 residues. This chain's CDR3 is CASSLEASGRQFF. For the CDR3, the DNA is TGTGCCAGCAGCTTAGAGGCTAGCGGGAGGCAGTTCTTC.

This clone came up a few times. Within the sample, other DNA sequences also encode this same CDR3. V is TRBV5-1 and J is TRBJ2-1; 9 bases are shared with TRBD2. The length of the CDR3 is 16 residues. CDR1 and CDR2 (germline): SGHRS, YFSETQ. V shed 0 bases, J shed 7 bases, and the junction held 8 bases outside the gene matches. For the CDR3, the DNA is TGCGCCAGCAGCTTGGCTGGTAGCGGGAGTTTAAATGAGCAGTTCTTC. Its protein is CASSLAGSGSLNEQFF.

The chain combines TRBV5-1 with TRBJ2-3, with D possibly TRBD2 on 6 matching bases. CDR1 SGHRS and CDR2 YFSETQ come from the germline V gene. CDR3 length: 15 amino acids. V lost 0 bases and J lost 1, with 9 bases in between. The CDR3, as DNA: TGCGCCAGCAGCTTGGGCGGGGACCGCACAGATACGCAGTATTTT. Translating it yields CASSLGGDRTDTQYF. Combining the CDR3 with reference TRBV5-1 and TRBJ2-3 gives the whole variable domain KAGVTQTPRYLIKTRGQQVTLSCSPISGHRSVSWYQQTPGQGLQFLFEYFSETQRNKGNFPGRFSGRQFSNSRSEMNVSTLELGDSALYLCASSLGGDRTDTQYFGPGTRLTVL.

CDR3 DNA sequence: TGTGCCAGCAGTGAGTTCTACGAGCAGTACTTC. This codes for CASSEFYEQYF. The genes are TRBV25-1 and TRBJ2-7, with D unclear. Per the germline V gene, CDR1 is MGHDK and CDR2 is SYGVNS. V gave up 3 bases and J gave up 3 bases, with 3 bases separating them. The CDR3 spans 11 residues.

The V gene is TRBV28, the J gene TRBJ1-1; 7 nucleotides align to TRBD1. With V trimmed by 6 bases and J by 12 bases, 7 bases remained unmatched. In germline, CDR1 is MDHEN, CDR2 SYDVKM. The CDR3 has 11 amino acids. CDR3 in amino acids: CASRLDRVTFF. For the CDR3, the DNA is TGTGCCAGCAGGCTAGACAGGGTGACTTTCTTT.

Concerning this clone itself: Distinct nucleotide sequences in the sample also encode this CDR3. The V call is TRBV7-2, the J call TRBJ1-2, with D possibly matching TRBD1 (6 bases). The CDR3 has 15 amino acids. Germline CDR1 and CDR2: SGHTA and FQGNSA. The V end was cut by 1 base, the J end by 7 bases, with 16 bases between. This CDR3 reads CASSLVRGAGSGYTF. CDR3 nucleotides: TGTGCCAGCAGCTTAGTGCGGGGGGCAGGAAGTGGCTACACCTTC.

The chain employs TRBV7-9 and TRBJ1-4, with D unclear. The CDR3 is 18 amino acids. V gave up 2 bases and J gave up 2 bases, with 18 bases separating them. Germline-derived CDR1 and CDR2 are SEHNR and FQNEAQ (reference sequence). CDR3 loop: CASSLTEITLRTNEKLFF. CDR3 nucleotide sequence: TGTGCCAGCAGCTTAACAGAAATTACCTTGCGGACTAATGAAAAACTGTTTTTT.

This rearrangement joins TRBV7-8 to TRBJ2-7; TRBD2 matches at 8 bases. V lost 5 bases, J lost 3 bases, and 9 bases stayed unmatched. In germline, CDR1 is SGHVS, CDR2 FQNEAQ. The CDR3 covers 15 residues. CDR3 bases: TGTGCCAGCAGCCCCCTCAGGACTAGCTTCTACGAGCAGTACTTC. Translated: CASSPLRTSFYEQYF. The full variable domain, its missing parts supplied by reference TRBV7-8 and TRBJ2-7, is GAGVSQSPRYKVAKRGQDVALRCDPISGHVSLFWYQQALGQGPEFLTYFQNEAQLDKSGLPSDRFFAERPEGSVSTLKIQRTQQEDSAVYLCASSPLRTSFYEQYFGPGTRLTVT.

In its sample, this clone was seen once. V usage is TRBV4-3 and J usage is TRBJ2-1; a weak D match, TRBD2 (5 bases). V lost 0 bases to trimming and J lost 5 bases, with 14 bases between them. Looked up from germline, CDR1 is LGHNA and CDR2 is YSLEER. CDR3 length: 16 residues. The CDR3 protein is CASSQETSGTHNEQFF. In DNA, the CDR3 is TGCGCCAGCAGCCAAGAGACAAGCGGTACACACAATGAGCAGTTCTTC.

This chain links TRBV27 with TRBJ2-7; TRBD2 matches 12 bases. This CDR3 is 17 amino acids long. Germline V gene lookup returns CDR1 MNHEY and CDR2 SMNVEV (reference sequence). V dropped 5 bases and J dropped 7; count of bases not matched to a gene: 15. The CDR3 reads CASSPGALAGGVWEQYF. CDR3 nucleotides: TGTGCCAGCAGTCCTGGGGCCCTAGCGGGAGGGGTCTGGGAGCAGTACTTC.

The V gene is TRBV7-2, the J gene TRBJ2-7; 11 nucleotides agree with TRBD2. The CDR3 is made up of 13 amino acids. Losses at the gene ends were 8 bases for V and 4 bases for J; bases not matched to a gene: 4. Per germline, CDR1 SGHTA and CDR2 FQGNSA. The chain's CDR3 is CASRLAGLYEQYF. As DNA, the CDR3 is TGTGCCAGCCGACTAGCGGGGTTATACGAGCAGTACTTC.

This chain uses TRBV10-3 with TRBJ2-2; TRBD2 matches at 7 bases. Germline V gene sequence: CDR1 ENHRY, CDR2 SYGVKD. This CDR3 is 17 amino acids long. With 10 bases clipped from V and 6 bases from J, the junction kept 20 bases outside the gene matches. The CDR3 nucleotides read TGTGCCAGTAAAACCGGGACTACCGGCGCCCGGGCCGGGGAGCTGTTTTTT. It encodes CASKTGTTGARAGELFF.

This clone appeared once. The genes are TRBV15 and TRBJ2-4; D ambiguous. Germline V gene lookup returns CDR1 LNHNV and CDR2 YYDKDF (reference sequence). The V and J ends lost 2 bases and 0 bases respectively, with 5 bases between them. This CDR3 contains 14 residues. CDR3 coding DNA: TGTGCCACCAGCAGACCCGAAGCCAAAAACATTCAGTACTTC. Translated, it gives CATSRPEAKNIQYF. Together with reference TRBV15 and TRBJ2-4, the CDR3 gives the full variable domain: DAMVIQNPRYQVTQFGKPVTLSCSQTLNHNVMYWYQQKSSQAPKLLFHYYDKDFNNEADTPDNFQSRRPNTSFCFLDIRSPGLGDTAMYLCATSRPEAKNIQYFGAGTRLSVL.

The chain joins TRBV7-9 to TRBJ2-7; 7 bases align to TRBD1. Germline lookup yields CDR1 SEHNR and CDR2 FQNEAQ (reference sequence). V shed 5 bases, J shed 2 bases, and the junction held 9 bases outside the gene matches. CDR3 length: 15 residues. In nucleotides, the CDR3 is TGTGCCAGCAGCCACGGGACAGTCAAGCCCTACGAGCAGTACTTC. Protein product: CASSHGTVKPYEQYF.

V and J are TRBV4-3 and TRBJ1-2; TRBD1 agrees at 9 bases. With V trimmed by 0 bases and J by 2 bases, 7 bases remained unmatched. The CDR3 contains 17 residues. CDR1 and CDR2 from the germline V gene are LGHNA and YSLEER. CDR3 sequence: CASSQDGTGYGNYGYTF. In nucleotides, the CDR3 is TGCGCCAGCAGCCAAGATGGGACAGGGTATGGAAACTATGGCTACACCTTC.

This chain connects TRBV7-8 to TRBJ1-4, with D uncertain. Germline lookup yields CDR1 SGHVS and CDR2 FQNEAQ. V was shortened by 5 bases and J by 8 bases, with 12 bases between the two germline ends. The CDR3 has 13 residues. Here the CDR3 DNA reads TGTGCCAGCAGCCCATTAATTGGAGAAAAACTGTTTTTT. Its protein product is CASSPLIGEKLFF. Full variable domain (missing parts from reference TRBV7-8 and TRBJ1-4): GAGVSQSPRYKVAKRGQDVALRCDPISGHVSLFWYQQALGQGPEFLTYFQNEAQLDKSGLPSDRFFAERPEGSVSTLKIQRTQQEDSAVYLCASSPLIGEKLFFGSGTQLSVL.

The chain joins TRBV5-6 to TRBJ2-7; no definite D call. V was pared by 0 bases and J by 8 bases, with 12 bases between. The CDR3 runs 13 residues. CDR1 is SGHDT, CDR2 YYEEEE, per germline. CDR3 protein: CASSLGGGFQQYF. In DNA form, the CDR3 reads TGTGCCAGCAGCTTGGGAGGCGGCTTCCAGCAGTACTTC.

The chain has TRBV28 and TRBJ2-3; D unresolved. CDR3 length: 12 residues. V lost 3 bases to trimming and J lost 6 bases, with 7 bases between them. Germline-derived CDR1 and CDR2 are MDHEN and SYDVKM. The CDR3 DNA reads TGTGCCAGCAGTTTGGAAGGCGATACGCAGTATTTT. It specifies CASSLEGDTQYF.

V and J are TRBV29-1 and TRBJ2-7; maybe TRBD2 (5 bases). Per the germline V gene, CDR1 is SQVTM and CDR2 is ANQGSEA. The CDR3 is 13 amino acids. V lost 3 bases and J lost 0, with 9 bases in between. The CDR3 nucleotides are TGCAGCGTTGAGTCGGGATACTCCTACGAGCAGTACTTC. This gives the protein CSVESGYSYEQYF.

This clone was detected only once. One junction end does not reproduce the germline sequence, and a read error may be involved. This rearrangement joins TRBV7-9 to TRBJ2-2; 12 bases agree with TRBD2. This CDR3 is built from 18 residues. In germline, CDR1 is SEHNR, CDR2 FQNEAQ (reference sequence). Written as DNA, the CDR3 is TGTGCCAGCAGCCCGCCCTTAACTAGCGGGAGGAACATCGGGGAGCTGTTTTTT. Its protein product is CASSPPLTSGRNIGELFF.

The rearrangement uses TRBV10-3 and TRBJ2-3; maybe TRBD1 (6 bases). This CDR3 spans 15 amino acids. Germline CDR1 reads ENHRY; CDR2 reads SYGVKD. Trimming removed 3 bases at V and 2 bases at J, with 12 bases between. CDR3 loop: CAISDSRTATDTQYF. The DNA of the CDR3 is TGTGCCATCAGTGATTCTAGGACAGCCACAGATACGCAGTATTTT.

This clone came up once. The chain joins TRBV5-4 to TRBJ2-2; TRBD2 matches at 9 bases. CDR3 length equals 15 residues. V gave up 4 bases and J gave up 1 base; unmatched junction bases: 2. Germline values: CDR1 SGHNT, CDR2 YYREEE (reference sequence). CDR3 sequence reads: CASSRSGRNTGELFF. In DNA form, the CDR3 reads TGTGCCAGCAGCCGTAGCGGGAGGAACACCGGGGAGCTGTTTTTT. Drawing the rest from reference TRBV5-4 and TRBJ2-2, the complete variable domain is ETGVTQSPTHLIKTRGQQVTLRCSSQSGHNTVSWYQQALGQGPQFIFQYYREEENGRGNFPPRFSGLQFPNYSSELNVNALELDDSALYLCASSRSGRNTGELFFGEGSRLTVL.

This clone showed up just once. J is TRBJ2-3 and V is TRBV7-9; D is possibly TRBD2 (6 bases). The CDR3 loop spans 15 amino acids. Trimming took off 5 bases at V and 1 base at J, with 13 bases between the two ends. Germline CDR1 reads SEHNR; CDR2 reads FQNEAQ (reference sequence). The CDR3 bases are TGTGCCAGCAGCCCGGAGGGGTTTGGCACAGATACGCAGTATTTT. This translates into CASSPEGFGTDTQYF.